This entry describes one TCR beta chain. Its antigen is undetermined. PCR used 60 Vbeta primers and 13 Jbeta primers. Per the original data handling: Per a later analysis, the number of unique TCR beta chains was about 80 million, of which about 11 million were shared. The data were produced by immunoSEQ multiplex PCR, yet TCRdb's version contains in-frame clones alone and is incomplete. The V and J calls and clone size come from that table; D and trimming were worked out from the DNA. This table has approximately 200,000 clones, 65% to 85% appearing once. The data belong to a study of cytomegalovirus exposure and HLA in healthy donors. Background on the study: Early release data held about 92 million unique TCRs from HLA-typed donors.

Trimming removed 5 bases at V and 0 bases at J, with 8 bases between. The germline CDR1 and CDR2 sequences are KGHSH and LQKENI. This CDR3 is built from 15 residues. Study-wide points: Sequencing depth roughly uniform across donors was assumed in presence/absence analyses.

This chain connects TRBV18 to TRBJ2-6, with D perhaps TRBD2 (5 bases). The TCR sequence derives from a boy aged 2 to 9 in good health and CMV-seronegative. Sequenced: PBMCs. The CDR3 loop is CASSEGISGANVLTF. The DNA of the CDR3 is TGTGCCAGCTCAGAGGGCATCTCTGGGGCCAACGTCCTGACTTTC.